This T cell receptor (beta chain) was sequenced during a study of identical twins. Study-wide points: Sharing of beta out-of-frame sequences by twins showed a weaker excess. Low generation probability was overrepresented in out-of-frame alpha sequences shared by twins. Potential partial confounding of zero-insertion analyses by invariant MAIT and iNKT cells was noted.

After removal of 4 bases from V and 4 bases from J, the junction contained 10 bases not matched to a gene. CDR3 size: 15 residues. Germline V lookup: CDR1 SEHNR, CDR2 FQNEAQ (reference sequence). MiXCR, applied by TCRdb to the 5' RACE reads, yields one record per CDR3 protein. The data contain approximately 600,000 distinct CDR3 sequences, around 7.4% of them singletons. This clonotype was observed many times. The antigen is not known. The data were also submitted as part of a second study, on yellow fever vaccine responses in identical twins.

This receptor was taken from a woman aged 18-29 years in good health. Sample: PBMCs. The chain is built from TRBV7-9 and TRBJ2-7, with 7 bases identical to TRBD1. The CDR3 bases are TGTGCCAGCAGCTCGAGGGGGACAGTTCCTTACGAGCAGTACTTC. It specifies CASSSRGTVPYEQYF. Filled out from reference TRBV7-9 and TRBJ2-7, the complete variable domain reads DTGVSQNPRHKITKRGQNVTFRCDPISEHNRLYWYRQTLGQGPEFLTYFQNEAQLEKSRLLSDRFSAERPKGSFSTLEIQRTEQGDSAMYLCASSSRGTVPYEQYFGPGTRLTVT.